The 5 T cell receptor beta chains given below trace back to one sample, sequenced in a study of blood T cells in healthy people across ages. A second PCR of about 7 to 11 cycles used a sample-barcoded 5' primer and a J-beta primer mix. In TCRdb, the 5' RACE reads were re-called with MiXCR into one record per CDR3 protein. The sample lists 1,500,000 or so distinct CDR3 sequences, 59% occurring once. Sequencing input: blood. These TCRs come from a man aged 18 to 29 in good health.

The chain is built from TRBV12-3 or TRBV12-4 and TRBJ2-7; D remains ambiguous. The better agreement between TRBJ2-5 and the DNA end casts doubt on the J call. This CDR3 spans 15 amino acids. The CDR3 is CASTIMAWARETQYF. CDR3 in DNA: TGTGCCAGCACCATTATGGCATGGGCGCGAGAGACCCAGTACTTC.

CDR3 DNA: TGTGCCAGCAGCTTGAGGCGGGAGGTCACCCTTTCCTACAATGAGCAGTTCTTC. Residues: CASSLRREVTLSYNEQFF. This rearrangement joins TRBV7-9 to TRBJ2-1; 8 bases match TRBD2. This CDR3 spans 18 amino acids. Germline CDR1 and CDR2: SEHNR and FQNEAQ (reference sequence). Trimming took 3 bases from V and 1 from J; bases not matched to a gene: 11.

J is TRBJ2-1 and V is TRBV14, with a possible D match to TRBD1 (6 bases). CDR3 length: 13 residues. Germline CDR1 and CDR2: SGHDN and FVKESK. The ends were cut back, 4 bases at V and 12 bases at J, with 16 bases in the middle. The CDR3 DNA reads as TGTGCCAGCAGCCCATCTGGACAGTCTAGGCAGTTCTTC. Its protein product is CASSPSGQSRQFF.

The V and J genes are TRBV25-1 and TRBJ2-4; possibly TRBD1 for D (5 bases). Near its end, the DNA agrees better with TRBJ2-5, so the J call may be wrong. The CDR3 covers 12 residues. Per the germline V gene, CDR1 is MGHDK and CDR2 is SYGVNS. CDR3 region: CASNQGAETQYF. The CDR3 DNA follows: TGTGCCAGCAACCAGGGTGCGGAGACCCAGTACTTC.

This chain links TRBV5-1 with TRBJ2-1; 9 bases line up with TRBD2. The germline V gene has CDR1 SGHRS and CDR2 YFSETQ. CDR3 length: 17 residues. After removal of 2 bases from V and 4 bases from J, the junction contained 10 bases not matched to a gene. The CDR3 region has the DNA TGCGCCAGCAGCTTAATGGCTAGCGGGATATATTACAATGAGCAGTTCTTC. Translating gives CASSLMASGIYYNEQFF.